These T cell receptor beta chains were read from a single sample in a study of CD4 and CD8 cells across lung adenocarcinoma regions. TCRdb processed the PCR reads anew with MiXCR; each CDR3 protein has one entry. The table records about 8,500 distinct CDR3 sequences, 46% of them present only once. Material for sequencing was CD4+ T cells from the margin of a lung tumor. The receptors derive from a female donor with lung adenocarcinoma. The CD4 and CD8 labels of this study may be unreliable. CDR3s include the opening cysteine and the closing phenylalanine or tryptophan. D genes are given only for firm matches. Not every row has a clone size; where given, it reads once, few, many or a size class.

V	D	J	size	CDR3	DNA
TRBV30	TRBD2	TRBJ2-7	few	CAWSVRASGDVEQYF	TGTGCCTGGAGTGTACGGGCTAGCGGGGATGTCGAGCAGTACTTC
TRBV30	NA	TRBJ1-2	NA	CAWSARMGYGYTF	TGTGCCTGGAGTGCTCGGATGGGCTATGGCTACACCTTC
TRBV30	TRBD1	TRBJ2-6	few	CAWSKTGDGANVLTF	TGTGCCTGGAGTAAAACAGGGGACGGGGCCAACGTCCTGACTTTC
TRBV6-5	NA	TRBJ2-1	NA	CASSYSQGLEQFF	TGTGCCAGCAGTTACTCCCAGGGGCTTGAGCAGTTCTTC
TRBV6-1	NA	TRBJ2-1	NA	CASSRSAPPYNEQFF	TGTGCCAGCAGTAGGAGCGCCCCGCCCTACAATGAGCAGTTCTTC
TRBV7-8	NA	TRBJ2-2	medium-sized	CASSLVQGPTGELFF	TGTGCCAGCAGCTTAGTGCAGGGGCCCACCGGGGAGCTGTTTTTT
TRBV6-1	NA	TRBJ2-3	many	CASRNQASTDTQYF	TGTGCCAGCAGGAATCAGGCGAGCACAGATACGCAGTATTTT
TRBV6-5	TRBD2	TRBJ2-1	once	CASSYPGLGRQFF	TGTGCCAGCAGTTATCCGGGACTAGGGAGGCAGTTCTTC
TRBV10-1	TRBD1	TRBJ2-1	NA	CASSELGTGGVRFF	TGCGCCAGCAGTGAGCTGGGGACAGGGGGCGTTCGGTTCTTC
TRBV27	NA	TRBJ2-1	NA	CASSSIQDNEQFF	TGTGCCAGCAGTTCAATACAGGACAATGAGCAGTTCTTC
TRBV6-1	TRBD2	TRBJ2-7	NA	CASSEDGAGVAGTNKETQYF	TGTGCCAGCAGTGAAGATGGGGCGGGGGTTGCGGGCACTAACAAAGAGACGCAGTACTTC
TRBV6-5	TRBD2	TRBJ2-7	medium-sized	CASSYTGGVNEQYF	TGTGCCAGCAGTTACACGGGAGGGGTCAACGAGCAGTACTTC
TRBV4-2	TRBD2	TRBJ2-3	NA	CASSQDLATSGTTDTQYF	TGTGCCAGCAGCCAAGATTTGGCTACTAGCGGGACAACAGATACGCAGTATTTT
TRBV6-1	TRBD1	TRBJ2-7	medium-sized	CASIGLGQGNYEQYF	TGTGCCAGCATCGGGCTGGGACAGGGGAACTACGAGCAGTACTTC
TRBV10-2	TRBD1	TRBJ1-1	NA	CASSDPGTDMNTEAFF	TGCGCCAGCAGTGACCCCGGGACAGACATGAACACTGAAGCTTTCTTT
TRBV27	TRBD1	TRBJ2-2	many	CASSLSGTGKELFF	TGTGCCAGCAGTTTATCCGGGACAGGGAAGGAGCTGTTTTTT
TRBV6-1	TRBD1	TRBJ2-1	NA	CASSEDAGTGGDEQFF	TGTGCCAGCAGTGAAGACGCAGGGACAGGGGGCGACGAGCAGTTCTTC
TRBV28	NA	TRBJ2-3	medium-sized	CASSPHEARTDTQYF	TGTGCCAGCAGTCCCCATGAAGCGAGGACAGATACGCAGTATTTT
TRBV7-2	NA	TRBJ2-7	NA	CASSLELGYEQYF	TGTGCCAGCAGCTTAGAACTCGGATACGAGCAGTACTTC
TRBV4-1	NA	TRBJ1-1	few	CASSQEARAEAFF	TGCGCCAGCAGCCAAGAAGCCCGGGCCGAAGCTTTCTTT
TRBV28	NA	TRBJ2-5	few	CASSFQGGQETQYF	TGTGCCAGCAGTTTTCAAGGGGGCCAAGAGACCCAGTACTTC
TRBV27	NA	TRBJ2-7	NA	CASSEGMGALYEQYF	TGTGCCAGCAGCGAAGGTATGGGGGCCCTCTACGAGCAGTACTTC
TRBV6-2/TRBV6-3	TRBD1	TRBJ2-5	NA	CASSSGQLQETQYF	TGTGCCAGCAGTTCGGGACAGCTCCAAGAGACCCAGTACTTC
TRBV3-1	NA	TRBJ2-7	NA	CASSQFLNSYEQYF	TGTGCCAGCAGCCAATTCCTAAACTCCTACGAGCAGTACTTC
TRBV27	NA	TRBJ2-4	NA	CASKLGAGAKNTQYF	TGTGCCAGCAAGTTGGGGGCGGGGGCCAAAAACACGCAGTACTTC
TRBV6-1	TRBD1	TRBJ1-2	medium-sized	CASSEGQGPYGYTF	TGTGCCAGCAGTGAAGGACAGGGGCCCTATGGCTACACCTTC
TRBV6-1	NA	TRBJ1-1	NA	CASSHENTEAFF	TGTGCCAGCAGCCATGAGAACACTGAAGCTTTCTTT
TRBV12-3/TRBV12-4	NA	TRBJ1-1	medium-sized	CASSLWDKGYTEAFF	TGTGCCAGCAGTTTGTGGGACAAAGGTTACACTGAAGCTTTCTTT
TRBV10-2	TRBD1	TRBJ2-6	NA	CASSEGRGRSGANVLTF	TGCGCCAGCAGTGAGGGCAGGGGGCGGTCTGGGGCCAACGTCCTGACTTTC
TRBV4-1	TRBD2	TRBJ2-5	NA	CASSQGAGGSQETQYF	TGCGCCAGCAGCCAAGGAGCGGGAGGGTCCCAAGAGACCCAGTACTTC
TRBV27	NA	TRBJ1-5	NA	CASKPGLRNQPQHF	TGTGCCAGCAAGCCGGGGTTGCGCAATCAGCCCCAGCATTTT
TRBV6-1	NA	TRBJ2-5	few	CASSEALGRKYF	TGTGCCAGCAGTGAAGCGCTGGGGCGGAAATACTTC
TRBV24-1	TRBD1	TRBJ1-1	NA	CATSKDRDTEAFF	TGTGCCACCAGTAAGGACAGGGACACTGAAGCTTTCTTT
TRBV6-5	NA	TRBJ2-4	once	CASSYGGSGKNIQYF	TGTGCCAGCAGTTATGGAGGGTCGGGCAAAAACATTCAGTACTTC
TRBV6-1	TRBD1	TRBJ2-1	NA	CASRPGGPKFYEQFF	TGTGCCAGCAGACCAGGGGGTCCCAAATTCTACGAGCAGTTCTTC
TRBV6-1	NA	TRBJ2-3	NA	CASSERPGDKNTQYF	TGTGCCAGCAGTGAGCGGCCAGGAGACAAAAATACGCAGTATTTT
TRBV6-1	NA	TRBJ2-6	few	CASTGPAGSGANVLTF	TGTGCCAGCACCGGTCCCGCCGGCTCTGGGGCCAACGTCCTGACTTTC
TRBV7-6	TRBD1	TRBJ1-1	few	CASSLAADRLGTEAFF	TGTGCCAGCAGCTTAGCGGCGGACAGGCTGGGGACTGAAGCTTTCTTT
TRBV6-1	NA	TRBJ2-1	many	CASSPTARYNEQFF	TGTGCCAGCAGCCCTACCGCCCGTTACAATGAGCAGTTCTTC
TRBV20-1	TRBD1	TRBJ2-1	few	CSARDRVSYNEQFF	TGCAGTGCTAGGGACAGGGTATCCTACAATGAGCAGTTCTTC
TRBV6-5	TRBD2	TRBJ2-1	NA	CASSSSGTPPNEQFF	TGTGCCAGCAGTTCGAGCGGGACCCCCCCCAATGAGCAGTTCTTC
TRBV6-4	TRBD2	TRBJ2-1	few	CASSPGTSGREYNEQFF	TGTGCCAGCAGTCCCGGGACTAGCGGGAGGGAATACAATGAGCAGTTCTTC
TRBV27	TRBD1	TRBJ2-4	NA	CASSSVGTGKDTQYF	TGTGCCAGCAGTTCCGTCGGGACAGGCAAAGACACGCAGTATTTC
TRBV7-2	TRBD2	TRBJ2-7	NA	CASSPGGTRTYEQYF	TGTGCCAGCAGCCCCGGGGGGACCCGAACCTACGAGCAGTACTTC
TRBV6-5	TRBD2	TRBJ2-4	large	CASSYSAGGENIQYF	TGTGCCAGCAGTTACTCAGCGGGAGGCGAAAACATTCAGTACTTC
TRBV6-5	NA	TRBJ1-1	few	CASWRAPNTEAFF	TGTGCCAGCTGGAGGGCCCCGAACACTGAAGCTTTCTTT
TRBV6-1	NA	TRBJ2-2	NA	CASSRSLGDLITGELFF	TGTGCCAGCAGTCGGTCCTTGGGGGATTTGATCACCGGGGAGCTGTTTTTT
TRBV6-1	NA	TRBJ1-2	medium-sized	CASSEGLSLYGYTF	TGTGCCAGCAGTGAAGGGCTCTCTCTCTATGGCTACACCTTC
TRBV7-2	TRBD2	TRBJ2-7	many	CASSLFTSGFYEQYF	TGTGCCAGCAGCTTATTTACTAGCGGGTTCTACGAGCAGTACTTC
TRBV27	NA	TRBJ2-7	NA	CASSLISGLSYEQYF	TGTGCCAGCAGTTTAATCTCGGGACTTTCCTACGAGCAGTACTTC